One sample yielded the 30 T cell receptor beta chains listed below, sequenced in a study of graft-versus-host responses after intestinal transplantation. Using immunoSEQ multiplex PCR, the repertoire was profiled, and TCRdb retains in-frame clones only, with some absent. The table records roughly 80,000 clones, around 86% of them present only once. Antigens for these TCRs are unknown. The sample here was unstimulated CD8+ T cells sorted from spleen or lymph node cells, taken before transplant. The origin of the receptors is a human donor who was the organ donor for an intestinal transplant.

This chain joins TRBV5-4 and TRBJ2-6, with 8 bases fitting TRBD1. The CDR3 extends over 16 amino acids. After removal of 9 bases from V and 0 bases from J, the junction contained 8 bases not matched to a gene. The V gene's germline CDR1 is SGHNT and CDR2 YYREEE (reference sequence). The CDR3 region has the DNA TGTGCCACGTGTCGGGACAGGAACTCTGGGGCCAACGTCCTGACTTTC. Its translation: CATCRDRNSGANVLTF.

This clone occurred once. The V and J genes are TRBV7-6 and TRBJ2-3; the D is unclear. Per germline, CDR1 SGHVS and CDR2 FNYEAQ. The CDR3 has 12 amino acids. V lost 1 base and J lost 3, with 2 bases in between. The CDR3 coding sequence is TGTGCCAGCAGCTTAGGTACAGATACGCAGTATTTT. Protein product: CASSLGTDTQYF.

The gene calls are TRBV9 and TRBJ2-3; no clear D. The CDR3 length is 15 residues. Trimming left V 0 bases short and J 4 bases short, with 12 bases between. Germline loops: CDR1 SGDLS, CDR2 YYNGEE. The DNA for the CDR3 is TGTGCCAGCAGCGTAGGGATCAATGGGGCAGATACGCAGTATTTT. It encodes CASSVGINGADTQYF. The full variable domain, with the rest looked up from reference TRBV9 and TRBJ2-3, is DSGVTQTPKHLITATGQRVTLRCSPRSGDLSVYWYQQSLDQGLQFLIQYYNGEERAKGNILERFSAQQFPDLHSELNLSSLELGDSALYFCASSVGINGADTQYFGPGTRLTVL.

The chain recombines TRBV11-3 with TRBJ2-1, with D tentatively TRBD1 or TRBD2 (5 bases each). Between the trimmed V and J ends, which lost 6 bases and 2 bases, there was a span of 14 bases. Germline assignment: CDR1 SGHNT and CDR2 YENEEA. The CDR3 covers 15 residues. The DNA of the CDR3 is TGTGCCAGCAGTCCCCTTTCGGGGCCCTACAATGAGCAGTTCTTC. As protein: CASSPLSGPYNEQFF.

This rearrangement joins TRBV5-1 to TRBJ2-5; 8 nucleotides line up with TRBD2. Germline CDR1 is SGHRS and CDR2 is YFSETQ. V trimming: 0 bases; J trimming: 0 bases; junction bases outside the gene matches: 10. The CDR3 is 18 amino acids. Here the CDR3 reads CASSLGVVAGTYQETQYF. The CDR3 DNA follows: TGCGCCAGCAGCTTGGGGGTTGTAGCGGGGACGTACCAAGAGACCCAGTACTTC.

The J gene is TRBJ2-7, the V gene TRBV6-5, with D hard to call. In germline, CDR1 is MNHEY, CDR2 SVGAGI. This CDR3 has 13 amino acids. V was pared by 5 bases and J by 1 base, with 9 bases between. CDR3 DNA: TGTGCCAGCAGTGAAGTTTCTTCCTACGAGCAGTACTTC. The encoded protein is CASSEVSSYEQYF.

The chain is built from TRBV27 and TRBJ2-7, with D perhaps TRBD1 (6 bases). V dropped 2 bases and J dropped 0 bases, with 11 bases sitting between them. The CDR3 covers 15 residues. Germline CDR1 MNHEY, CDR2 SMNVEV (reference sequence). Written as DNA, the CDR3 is TGTGCCAGCAGTTTAGCGACAGGAGTCTCCTACGAGCAGTACTTC. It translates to CASSLATGVSYEQYF.

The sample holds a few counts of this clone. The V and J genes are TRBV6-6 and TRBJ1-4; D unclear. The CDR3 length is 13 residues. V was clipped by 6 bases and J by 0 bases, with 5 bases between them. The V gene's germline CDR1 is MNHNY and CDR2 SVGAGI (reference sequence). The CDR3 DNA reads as TGTGCCAGCAGGTGGACAACTAATGAAAAACTGTTTTTT. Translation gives CASRWTTNEKLFF.

DNA for the CDR3: TGTGCCAGCAGCTCGCGACAGGGGTTTGACACTGAAGCTTTCTTT. Translation gives CASSSRQGFDTEAFF. This chain uses TRBV7-8 with TRBJ1-1; 8 positions match TRBD1. Germline values: CDR1 SGHVS, CDR2 FQNEAQ. J was trimmed by 3 bases and V by 4 bases; bases with no gene match: 7. The CDR3 has 15 amino acids.

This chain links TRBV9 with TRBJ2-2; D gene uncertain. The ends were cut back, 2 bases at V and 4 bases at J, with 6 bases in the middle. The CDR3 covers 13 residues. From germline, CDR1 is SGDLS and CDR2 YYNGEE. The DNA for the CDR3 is TGTGCCAGCAGCGTCGACGGCACCGGGGAGCTGTTTTTT. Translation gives CASSVDGTGELFF.

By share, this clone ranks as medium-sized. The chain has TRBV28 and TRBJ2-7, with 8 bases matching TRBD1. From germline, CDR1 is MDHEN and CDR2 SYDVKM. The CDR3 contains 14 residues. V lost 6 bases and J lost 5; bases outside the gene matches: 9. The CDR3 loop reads CASRLPGGANEQYF. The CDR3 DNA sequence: TGTGCCAGCAGGCTCCCAGGGGGCGCGAACGAGCAGTACTTC.

This CDR3 is CAWTKLPGALGGNTIYF. As DNA, the CDR3 is TGTGCCTGGACCAAACTTCCGGGAGCCCTTGGTGGAAACACCATATATTTT. The chain links TRBV30 to TRBJ1-3; no clear D gene. The V gene lost 4 bases and the J gene lost 3 bases, with 22 bases spanning the gap. Germline loops: CDR1 GTSNPN, CDR2 SVGIG (reference sequence). This CDR3 has 17 amino acids.

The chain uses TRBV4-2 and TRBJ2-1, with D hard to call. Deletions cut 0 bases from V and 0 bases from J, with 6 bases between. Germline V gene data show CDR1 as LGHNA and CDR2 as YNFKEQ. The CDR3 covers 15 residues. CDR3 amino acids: CASSQDQSSYNEQFF. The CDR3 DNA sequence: TGTGCCAGCAGCCAAGATCAAAGCTCCTACAATGAGCAGTTCTTC.

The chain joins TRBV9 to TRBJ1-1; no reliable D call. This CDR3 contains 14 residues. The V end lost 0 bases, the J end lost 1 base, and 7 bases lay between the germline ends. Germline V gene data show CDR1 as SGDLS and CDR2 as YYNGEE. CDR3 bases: TGTGCCAGCAGCGTAGGTGACTCGAACACTGAAGCTTTCTTT. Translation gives CASSVGDSNTEAFF.

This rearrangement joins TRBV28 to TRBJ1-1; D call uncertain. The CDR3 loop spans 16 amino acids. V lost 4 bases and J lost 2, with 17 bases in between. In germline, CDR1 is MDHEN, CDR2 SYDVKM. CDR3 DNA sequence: TGTGCCAGCAGTTCGGGCCTTGGCCTTTACAACACTGAAGCTTTCTTT. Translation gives CASSSGLGLYNTEAFF.

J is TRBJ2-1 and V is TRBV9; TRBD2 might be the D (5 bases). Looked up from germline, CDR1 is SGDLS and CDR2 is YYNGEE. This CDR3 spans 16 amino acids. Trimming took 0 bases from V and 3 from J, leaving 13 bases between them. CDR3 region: CASSVAELDFYNEQFF. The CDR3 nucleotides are TGTGCCAGCAGCGTAGCGGAACTAGATTTCTACAATGAGCAGTTCTTC.

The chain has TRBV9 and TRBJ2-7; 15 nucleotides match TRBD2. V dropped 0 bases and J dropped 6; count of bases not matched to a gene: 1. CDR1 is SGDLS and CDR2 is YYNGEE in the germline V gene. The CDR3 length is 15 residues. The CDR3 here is CASSVGTSGGGEQYF. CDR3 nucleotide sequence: TGTGCCAGCAGCGTAGGGACTAGCGGGGGGGGCGAGCAGTACTTC.

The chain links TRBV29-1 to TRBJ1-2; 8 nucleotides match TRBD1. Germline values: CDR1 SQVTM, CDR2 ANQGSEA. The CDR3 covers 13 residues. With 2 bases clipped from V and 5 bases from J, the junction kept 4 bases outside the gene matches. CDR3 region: CSVETGGSYGYTF. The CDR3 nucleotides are TGCAGCGTTGAAACAGGGGGGAGTTATGGCTACACCTTC.

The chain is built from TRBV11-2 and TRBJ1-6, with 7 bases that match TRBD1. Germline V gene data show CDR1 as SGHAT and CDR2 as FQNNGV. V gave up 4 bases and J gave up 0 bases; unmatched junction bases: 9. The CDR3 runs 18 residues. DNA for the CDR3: TGTGCCAGCAGCTACGACAGGGCCCCGAGCTCCTATAATTCACCCCTCCACTTT. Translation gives CASSYDRAPSSYNSPLHF.

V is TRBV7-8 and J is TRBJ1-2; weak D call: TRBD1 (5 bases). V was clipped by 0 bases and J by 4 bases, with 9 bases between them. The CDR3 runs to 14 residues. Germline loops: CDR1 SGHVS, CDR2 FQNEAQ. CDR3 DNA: TGTGCCAGCAGCTTAGCCGGAGGGACCTATGGCTACACCTTC. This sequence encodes CASSLAGGTYGYTF.

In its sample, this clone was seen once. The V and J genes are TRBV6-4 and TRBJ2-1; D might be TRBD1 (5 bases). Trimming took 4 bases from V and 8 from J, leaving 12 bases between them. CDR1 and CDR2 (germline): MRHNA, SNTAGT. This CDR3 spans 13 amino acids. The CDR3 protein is CASSVGLRDEQFF. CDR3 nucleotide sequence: TGTGCCAGCAGTGTTGGCCTCAGGGATGAGCAGTTCTTC.

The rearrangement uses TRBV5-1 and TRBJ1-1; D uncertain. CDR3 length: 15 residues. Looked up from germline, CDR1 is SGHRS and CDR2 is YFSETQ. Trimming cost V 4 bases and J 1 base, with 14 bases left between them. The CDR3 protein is CASSETRLSNTEAFF. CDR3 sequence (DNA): TGCGCCAGCAGCGAAACGCGACTATCGAACACTGAAGCTTTCTTT.

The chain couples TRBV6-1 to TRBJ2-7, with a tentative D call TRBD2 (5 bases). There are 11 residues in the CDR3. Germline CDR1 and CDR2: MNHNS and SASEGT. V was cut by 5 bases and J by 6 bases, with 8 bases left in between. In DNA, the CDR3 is TGTGCCAGCAGTTCGGGGAGCGAGCAGTACTTC. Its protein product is CASSSGSEQYF.

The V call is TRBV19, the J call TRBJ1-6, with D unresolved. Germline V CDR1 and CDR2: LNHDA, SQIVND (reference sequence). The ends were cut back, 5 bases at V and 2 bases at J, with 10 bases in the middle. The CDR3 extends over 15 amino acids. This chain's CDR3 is CASSSLEAYNSPLHF. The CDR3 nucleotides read TGTGCCAGTAGTTCTTTGGAGGCCTATAATTCACCCCTCCACTTT. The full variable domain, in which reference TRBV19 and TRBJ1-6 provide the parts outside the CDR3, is DGGITQSPKYLFRKEGQNVTLSCEQNLNHDAMYWYRQDPGQGLRLIYYSQIVNDFQKGDIAEGYSVSREKKESFPLTVTSAQKNPTAFYLCASSSLEAYNSPLHFGNGTRLTVT.

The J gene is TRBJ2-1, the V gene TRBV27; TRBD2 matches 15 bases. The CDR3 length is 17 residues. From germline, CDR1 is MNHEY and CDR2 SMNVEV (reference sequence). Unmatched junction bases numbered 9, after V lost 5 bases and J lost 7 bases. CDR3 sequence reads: CASSPGLAGGPRNEQFF. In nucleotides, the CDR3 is TGTGCCAGCAGTCCCGGACTAGCGGGGGGGCCGAGGAATGAGCAGTTCTTC.

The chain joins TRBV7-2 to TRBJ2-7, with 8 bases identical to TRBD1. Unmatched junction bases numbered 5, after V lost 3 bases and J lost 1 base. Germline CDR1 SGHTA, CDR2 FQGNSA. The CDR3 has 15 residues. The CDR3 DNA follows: TGTGCCAGCAGCTTGGACAGGGCGGGATCCTACGAGCAGTACTTC. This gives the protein CASSLDRAGSYEQYF. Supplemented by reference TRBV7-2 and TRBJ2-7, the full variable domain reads GAGVSQSPSNKVTEKGKDVELRCDPISGHTALYWYRQSLGQGLEFLIYFQGNSAPDKSGLPSDRFSAERTGGSVSTLTIQRTQQEDSAVYLCASSLDRAGSYEQYFGPGTRLTVT.

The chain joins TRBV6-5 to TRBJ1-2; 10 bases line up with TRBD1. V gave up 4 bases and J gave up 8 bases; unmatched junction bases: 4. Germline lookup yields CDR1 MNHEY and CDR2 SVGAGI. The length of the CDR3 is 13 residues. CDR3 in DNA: TGTGCCAGCAGTTTAGACAGGGGGCACGGCTACACCTTC. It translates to CASSLDRGHGYTF.

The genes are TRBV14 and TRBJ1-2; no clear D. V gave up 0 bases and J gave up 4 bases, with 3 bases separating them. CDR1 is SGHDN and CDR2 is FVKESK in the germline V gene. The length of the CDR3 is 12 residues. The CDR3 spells CASSQESYGYTF. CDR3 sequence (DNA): TGTGCCAGCAGCCAAGAAAGCTATGGCTACACCTTC.

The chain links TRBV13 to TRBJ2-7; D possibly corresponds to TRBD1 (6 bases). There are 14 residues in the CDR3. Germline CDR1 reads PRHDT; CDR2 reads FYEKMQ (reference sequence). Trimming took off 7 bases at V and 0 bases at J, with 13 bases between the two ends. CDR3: CASTRNRDSYEQYF. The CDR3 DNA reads TGTGCCAGCACCAGAAACAGGGACTCCTACGAGCAGTACTTC.

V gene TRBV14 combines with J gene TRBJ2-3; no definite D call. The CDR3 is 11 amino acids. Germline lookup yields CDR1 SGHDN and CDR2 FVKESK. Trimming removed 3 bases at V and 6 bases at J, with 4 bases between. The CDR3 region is CASSHADTQYF. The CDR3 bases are TGTGCCAGCAGCCATGCCGATACGCAGTATTTT.